This TCR beta chain was observed in a study of cytomegalovirus exposure and HLA in healthy donors (dated by TCRdb to the late 2010s). A note on the overall study: An earlier analysis of some 620 of the donors reported 276 Gb of sequence data and approximately 120 million unique TCR beta sequences obtained from about 180 million T cells. The later analysis used no new phenotypic data to find candidate immune exposures, relying instead on TCR beta sequences and their occurrence across donors. HLA typing included class I and class II loci at four-digit resolution. The study aimed to test whether cataloging public T cell receptors could reveal signatures of past pathogen exposure. The study combined high-throughput TCR immunosequencing, statistical association of individual TCRs with disease status, and machine learning to predict cytomegalovirus infection status. The genetic ancestry cluster associated with self-reported Caucasian donors included roughly 84% of the approximately 400 genotyped donors. Roughly 290 gigabases of sequencing data and around 88 million unique TCR sequences made up an early release that covered 500 to 700 HLA-typed donors. A later analysis re-examined previously published TCR beta repertoires from roughly 720 donors and added high-resolution HLA genotyping to investigate patterns of TCR occurrence. A separate validation cohort of roughly 120 different subjects was used in addition to the roughly 700-subject first cohort. A later genetic analysis used genome-wide SNP genotypes for about three fifths of the 666 donors, treating that subset as a discovery cohort. Alongside the repertoire data, information on donor age, sex, ethnicity and CMV serostatus was compiled. All discovery cohort repertoires had been generated on a single sequencing platform. An earlier analysis of 587 of the donors used high-throughput TCR beta sequencing to judge whether each TCR beta V gene segment behaved as functional or pseudogenic. Among 398 genotyped donors of the cohort, an average of approximately 240,000 unique TCR beta nucleotide sequences were sequenced per donor, around 18% of them non-productive. Typing coverage varied by locus: about 620-630 donors for A, B, C, DRB1 and DQB1; under 550 for DQA1; more than 600 for DPA1; 450 to 480 for DPB1. Four or five DR-DQ haplotypes were handled as single units for association and clustering because linkage in the cohort was strong. Using immunosequencing, the study profiled T cell repertoires from around 680 subjects and related those repertoires to cytomegalovirus serostatus.

Library generation was performed with the immunoSEQ multiplex PCR assay. The multiplex PCR relied on a mix of 60 forward primers for TCR Vbeta segments and 13 reverse primers for TCR Jbeta segments. The CDR3 region of rearranged TCR beta genes was amplified from genomic DNA by a multiplex PCR assay. The Illumina HiSeq System was used to sequence the amplified TCR beta libraries as 87-base-pair reads. Under the source paper's analysis protocol: Across the 500 to 700 repertoires, a later analysis counted tens of millions of unique TCR beta chains, some 11 million of which were shared by at least two donors. To remove PCR and sequencing errors, raw reads were error-corrected and collapsed into unique sequences using a nearest-neighbor algorithm that merged closely related sequences. V, D and J gene segments were assigned by aligning CDR3 sequences to IMGT reference sequences. Each retained sequence needed at least a six-nucleotide match to both a V gene segment and a J gene segment. Rearrangements were called productive when the CDR3 lacked stop codons and stayed in frame with V and J; all others were non-productive. Following IMGT convention, CDR3 was defined as the stretch from the second conserved V-encoded cysteine up to the conserved J-encoded phenylalanine. The earlier analysis of about 570 of the donors excluded any sequence lacking an unambiguous match to a single V gene segment. In an earlier analysis of 450 to 750 of the donors, a V segment was called functional when productive rearrangements were above 56.7%, and segregating when the standard deviation between donors exceeded 5%. A statistical classification framework was built to diagnose cytomegalovirus status from the catalog of TCR beta chain sequences. V and J gene assignment, in a later analysis, came from comparing TCR nucleotide sequences with IMGT/GENE-DB human TR gene sequences. The TCRdist pipeline was used in a later analysis to assign CDR3 sequences and most-parsimonious VDJ recombination scenarios. In a later analysis, each TCR beta chain was defined by its CDR3 amino acid sequence together with its V-gene family, and reads without a unique V-gene family were excluded. As a way to deal with suspected cross-contamination and a sequencing artifact, a later analysis dropped roughly 600 nucleotide sequences that were highly shared and had low generation probability. In a later analysis, a clonal expansion index for each public chain was calculated from normalized within-repertoire ranks of inferred template counts. In a later analysis, generation probabilities were computed using a VDJ recombination model fitted to out-of-frame rearrangements, and the results were checked against IGoR. In a later analysis, TCR-TCR, TCR-HLA and TCR-CMV co-occurrence was scored with hypergeometric tests, and a repertoire-size bias correction was applied to TCR pairs. False discovery rates were estimated in a later analysis by permuting HLA or CMV assignments 20 times. In a later analysis, co-occurring TCRs were grouped using DBSCAN, and TCRdist sequence similarity was added for clustering within HLA-allele-positive subsets. Co-occurrence clustering excluded repertoires with fewer than 30,000 or more than 120,000 public chains, plus five with anomalous nucleotide sharing. TCRdb took over this immuneACCESS table, retaining in-frame rearrangements with V and J assigned. Such tables are incomplete; in checked studies, under half of the missing clones stem from an unresolved V gene, and the remainder is unexplained. The DNA was the basis for D and trimming; V, J and clone size are from that table. Present in this sample are about 110,000 clones, around 80% of which were seen just once. The ten largest clones add up to about an eighth of the sample.

What the study reported, not specific to this receptor: Linkage disequilibrium might explain the correlated functional status among segregating V segments, but an unknown experimental factor could not be excluded. A group of highly shared sequence variants was considered likely to be a technical artifact of the sequencing pipeline. A later analysis found that most CMV-associated TCR beta chains appeared HLA-restricted, with HLA associations seemingly driven largely by CMV exposure. Strong co-occurrence of HLA alleles, especially DR and DQ, made assigning TCR associations to individual alleles difficult. Roughly uniform sequencing depth across donors was assumed in presence/absence analyses, although this assumption may not hold. According to a later genetic analysis, donors in an Asian-associated ancestry cluster had fewer N-insertions in productive TCRs than the approximately 670-donor mean. In vitro tests confirmed that a few of the cytomegalovirus-associated TCR beta chains recognize cytomegalovirus antigens. CMV serostatus was the only immune exposure information available for the cohort. About 15 rarely observed V segments, including chromosome 9 orphons, were excluded from the earlier analysis of a few hundred of the donors because counts were too low. According to the authors, the approach could potentially be generalized to other disease states and immunological phenotypes. In a later analysis, HLA-associated TCR beta chains showed more clonal expansion and lower generation probabilities than non-associated chains that were equally common. The study gave a list of under 200 TCR beta chains associated with cytomegalovirus. This cohort had only TCR beta chains sequenced, and the lack of alpha or paired-chain data limited which features could be detected. In an earlier analysis of 450 to 750 of the donors, most TCR beta V segments appeared in productive rearrangements about 87% or about 30% of the time, broadly matching IMGT annotations. A further reported finding was that TCR beta sequences accurately predicted the HLA-A and HLA-B alleles for most subjects in the first cohort. V-gene and J-gene trimming of TCR beta chains was associated with a missense DCLRE1C variant in a later genetic analysis, and the association was replicated in an independent cohort. A later analysis reported that several top co-occurrence clusters appeared linked to parvovirus B19, influenza, CMV and Epstein-Barr virus. A later analysis associated 16,951 TCR beta sequences with specific HLA alleles at a false discovery rate of 0.05. Because HLA typing was unavailable for some donors at each locus, only the typed subset was used in association tests. Most TCR sequences were seen in very few donors, while some public TCRs were found in many individuals. Because the 87-base-pair reads could not distinguish some IMGT-functional V segments, including TRBV6-2 and TRBV6-3, those segments were excluded. In both the original and validation cohorts, the classifier was reported to diagnose cytomegalovirus status with high specificity and sensitivity. According to a later analysis, TCR association rates differed among HLA loci, with DRB1 alleles showing the most associated TCRs and HLA-C alleles showing the fewest.

A note on this clone: This receptor's antigen is unknown. No quality values exist for individual bases; no much larger clone is one base distant. This same CDR3 is encoded by further DNA sequences in the sample.

In total, about 650 healthy bone marrow donors made up the cohort. At the time of sampling, every cohort member was nominally healthy, though immune exposures that went unrecorded were likely present. The donor tested CMV seropositive and was one of the 289 seropositive cohort members. A peripheral blood sample was provided by each donor, and peripheral blood mononuclear cells were used for TCR beta sequencing. The Qiagen DNeasy Blood Extraction Kit was used to extract genomic DNA from the blood cell samples. The V end gives up 5 bases and the J end 7 bases, leaving 16 bases in the junction not matched to a gene. CDR1 and CDR2 (MDHEN, SYDVKM) derive from the germline V gene. The CDR3 starts with the cysteine, ends with the phenylalanine, and has 17 residues. The read is trimmed to its CDR3 DNA, 51 bases read in frame from base 1.

The receptor was isolated from a man in his thirties or forties in good health and CMV-seropositive. Source material: PBMCs. Here the chain combines TRBV28 and TRBJ2-7; 11 bases in between match TRBD2. The CDR3 corresponds to CASSPLPLAGVTYEQYF. The DNA reads as follows: TGTGCCAGCAGTCCCCTCCCACTAGCGGGGGTTACGTATGAGCAGTACTTC.